This T cell receptor beta chain originates from a study of blood T cells in healthy people across ages. This clonotype has only a few counts. A J-beta primer mix and a sample-barcoded 5' primer were used in a second PCR of about 7 to 12 cycles. From the 5' RACE reads, TCRdb called clonotypes with MiXCR, one entry per CDR3 protein. The table includes about 540,000 distinct CDR3 sequences, around 24% detected once. The same data also went into a second study, on T cells of mothers and their children.

Sequenced input: blood. The receptor's source is a boy aged 5-17 years in good health.

CDR3 sequence: CSVEDTAKPGQGIDYEQYF. The DNA for the CDR3 is TGCAGCGTTGAAGATACCGCAAAACCGGGACAGGGGATCGACTACGAGCAGTACTTC. The chain is built from TRBV29-1 and TRBJ2-7; TRBD1 agrees at 10 bases. The CDR3 consists of 19 residues. Germline V gene sequence: CDR1 SQVTM, CDR2 ANQGSEA. V shed 0 bases and J 3 bases; nucleotides not matched to a gene: 17.